The next 19 T cell receptor beta chains were all read from a single sample in a study of T cells in Graves' hyperthyroidism and ophthalmopathy. What was amplified from RNA transcripts were TCR beta CDR3 regions. Researchers ran a first-round RT-PCR on the TCR CDR3 using the HTBI primer set. TCRdb called the multiplex PCR reads again in MiXCR, with one record for every CDR3 protein. Of 450,000 to 600,000 distinct CDR3 sequences in the sample, around 15% were seen once. Material for sequencing was blood. Source of these receptors: a middle-aged woman with Graves' hyperthyroidism.

This clonotype was seen many times. V usage is TRBV3-1 and J usage is TRBJ2-2; weak D call: TRBD1 (6 bases). The V end was cut by 4 bases, the J end by 6 bases, with 21 bases between. Germline V CDR1 and CDR2: LGHDT, YNNKEL (reference sequence). This CDR3 is built from 17 residues. CDR3 coding DNA: TGTGCCAGCAGCCTCTTCCCTCCGACAGGCTCCCCCGGGGAGCTGTTTTTT. This codes for CASSLFPPTGSPGELFF.

This clonotype was detected only a few times. CDR3 in amino acids: CASSRSGTGVAAFF. The CDR3 nucleotides read TGCGCCAGCAGCCGTTCTGGCACAGGGGTGGCAGCTTTCTTT. The V and J genes are TRBV4-1 and TRBJ1-1, with 7 positions matching TRBD1. The J segment lost 10 bases and the V segment lost 4 bases, leaving 12 bases of the junction unmatched. Germline CDR1 reads MGHRA; CDR2 reads YSYEKL. The CDR3 length is 14 residues.

This clonotype has more than one count but fewer than ten. The genes are TRBV5-1 and TRBJ2-5, with TRBD1 matching 7 bases. Per the germline V gene, CDR1 is SGHRS and CDR2 is YFSETQ. After removal of 4 bases from V and 1 base from J, the junction contained 7 bases not matched to a gene. The CDR3 has 15 amino acids. The CDR3 region is CASSPQWTGQETQYF. DNA of the CDR3: TGCGCCAGCAGCCCACAGTGGACAGGCCAAGAGACCCAGTACTTC.

In this sample, this clonotype turned up many times. V and J are TRBV20-1 and TRBJ1-1, with D maybe TRBD1 (6 bases). V lost 1 base to trimming and J lost 0 bases, with 9 bases between them. Germline V gene lookup returns CDR1 DFQATT and CDR2 SNEGSKA (reference sequence). CDR3 length: 14 amino acids. The CDR3 bases are TGCAGTGCTAGAGGGGGGCTCATGAACACTGAAGCTTTCTTT. Its protein is CSARGGLMNTEAFF.

Ten or more counts support this clonotype. The chain has TRBV27 and TRBJ1-6, with D perhaps TRBD1 (5 bases). Germline V CDR1 and CDR2: MNHEY, SMNVEV (reference sequence). With 5 bases removed from V and 5 bases from J, the gap between germline ends came to 13 bases. CDR3 length: 15 amino acids. The CDR3 sequence: CASSRGAYDNSPLHF. CDR3 coding DNA: TGTGCCAGCAGTAGGGGCGCCTACGATAATTCACCCCTCCACTTT.

The J gene is TRBJ2-3, the V gene TRBV10-1, with TRBD1 matching 10 bases. The CDR3 loop spans 16 amino acids. V shed 6 bases, J shed 1 base, and the junction held 7 bases outside the gene matches. Germline V gives CDR1 WNHNN, CDR2 SYGVQD (reference sequence). The CDR3 loop is CASSPAGTGGTDTQYF. For the CDR3, the DNA is TGCGCCAGCAGCCCAGCCGGGACAGGGGGCACAGATACGCAGTATTTT.

This clonotype was found a few times. The V gene is TRBV6-1, the J gene TRBJ1-2, with D perhaps matching TRBD1 (6 bases). CDR1 and CDR2 (germline): MNHNS, SASEGT. CDR3 length equals 13 residues. V gave up 6 bases and J gave up 2 bases, with 10 bases separating them. The CDR3: CASRKQGNYGYTF. CDR3 coding DNA: TGTGCCAGCAGGAAACAGGGAAACTATGGCTACACCTTC.

The sample holds a few counts of this clonotype. The rearrangement uses TRBV14 and TRBJ2-2; 8 bases align to TRBD2. V lost 4 bases and J lost 9; bases outside the gene matches: 13. Germline loops: CDR1 SGHDN, CDR2 FVKESK. The CDR3 has 16 amino acids. The CDR3: CASSPVSGSLHRELFF. Here the CDR3 DNA reads TGTGCCAGCAGCCCGGTAAGCGGGAGCTTACACCGGGAGCTGTTTTTT. Together with reference TRBV14 and TRBJ2-2, the CDR3 gives the full variable domain: EAGVTQFPSHSVIEKGQTVTLRCDPISGHDNLYWYRRVMGKEIKFLLHFVKESKQDESGMPNNRFLAERTGGTYSTLKVQPAELEDSGVYFCASSPVSGSLHRELFFGEGSRLTVL.

The chain links TRBV28 to TRBJ2-1; 7 bases align to TRBD2. The ends lost 4 bases at V and 5 bases at J; junction bases unmatched: 14. Germline V CDR1 and CDR2: MDHEN, SYDVKM. CDR3 length: 17 residues. The CDR3 nucleotides are TGTGCCAGCAGTTGGACGGGAGGCGCCCGCGAGGACAATGAGCAGTTCTTC. This gives the protein CASSWTGGAREDNEQFF.

This clonotype turned up a few times. The CDR3 spells CASSLKQGADTQYF. CDR3 coding DNA: TGTGCCAGCAGCTTGAAGCAGGGGGCGGATACGCAGTATTTT. The rearrangement uses TRBV5-4 and TRBJ2-3, with 8 bases matching TRBD1. Germline V gene sequence: CDR1 SGHNT, CDR2 YYREEE (reference sequence). V shed 1 base, J shed 6 bases, and the junction held 4 bases outside the gene matches. The CDR3 contains 14 residues.

This clonotype occurred many times. This sequence joins TRBV7-9 and TRBJ1-1; D ambiguous. The CDR3 contains 12 residues. V was shortened by 3 bases and J by 5 bases, with 7 bases between the two germline ends. The germline V gene encodes CDR1 SEHNR and CDR2 FQNEAQ (reference sequence). The DNA for the CDR3 is TGTGCCAGCAGCTTGTGGGGTACTGAAGCTTTCTTT. Translation gives CASSLWGTEAFF.

This clonotype was counted a few times. CDR3 coding DNA: TGTGCCACGGGGACGGGAACAGATACGCAGTATTTT. Protein product: CATGTGTDTQYF. This rearrangement joins TRBV10-3 to TRBJ2-3, with D possibly called TRBD1 or TRBD2 (5 bases each). The V and J ends lost 10 bases and 3 bases respectively, with 11 bases between them. The CDR3 runs to 12 residues. CDR1 is ENHRY, CDR2 SYGVKD, per germline.

The chain employs TRBV30 and TRBJ1-1; weak D call: TRBD1 (6 bases). CDR3 length equals 13 residues. From germline, CDR1 is GTSNPN and CDR2 SVGIG (reference sequence). Trimming pared 3 bases from V and 0 bases from J, leaving 8 bases between. The CDR3 reads CAWRWGLNTEAFF. CDR3 DNA sequence: TGTGCCTGGAGGTGGGGGCTGAACACTGAAGCTTTCTTT.

The table lists this clonotype with many counts. The chain has TRBV7-8 and TRBJ2-3, with D possibly TRBD1 on 6 matching bases. V was clipped by 5 bases and J by 0 bases, with 12 bases between them. In germline, CDR1 is SGHVS, CDR2 FQNEAQ. The CDR3 runs 15 residues. The CDR3: CASSSWTASTDTQYF. DNA for the CDR3: TGTGCCAGCAGCAGCTGGACAGCTAGCACAGATACGCAGTATTTT.

As concerns this clonotype: This clone may be a read error of a much larger clone one base away. The V and J genes are TRBV20-1 and TRBJ2-7; the match to TRBD2 covers 8 bases. Trimming took 6 bases from V and 7 from J; bases not matched to a gene: 14. There are 14 residues in the CDR3. Per germline, CDR1 DFQATT and CDR2 SNEGSKA (reference sequence). Here the CDR3 DNA reads TGCAGTGCGGTGAGCGTAGCGGGGAACAATGAGCAGTACTTC. This sequence encodes CSAVSVAGNNEQYF.

This clonotype was picked up many times. The rearrangement links TRBV5-1 to TRBJ2-6, with a possible D match to TRBD1 (6 bases). V lost 4 bases and J lost 0, with 11 bases in between. Germline V gene sequence: CDR1 SGHRS, CDR2 YFSETQ. This CDR3 region has 16 residues. CDR3 bases: TGCGCCAGCAGCGCGACAGGACCCTCTGGGGCCAACGTCCTGACTTTC. Translated: CASSATGPSGANVLTF. Together with reference TRBV5-1 and TRBJ2-6, the CDR3 gives the full variable domain: KAGVTQTPRYLIKTRGQQVTLSCSPISGHRSVSWYQQTPGQGLQFLFEYFSETQRNKGNFPGRFSGRQFSNSRSEMNVSTLELGDSALYLCASSATGPSGANVLTFGAGSRLTVL.

This clonotype was seen repeatedly, ten times or more. The J gene is TRBJ2-7, the V gene TRBV11-3, with D unresolved. V gave up 1 base and J gave up 1 base, with 8 bases separating them. The CDR3 has 14 residues. The germline gives CDR1 SGHNT, CDR2 YENEEA. CDR3 bases: TGTGCCAGCAGCTTAGTGGACGGTTCCTACGAGCAGTACTTC. Its protein product is CASSLVDGSYEQYF. The full variable domain, rest sourced from reference TRBV11-3 and TRBJ2-7, is EAGVVQSPRYKIIEKKQPVAFWCNPISGHNTLYWYLQNLGQGPELLIRYENEEAVDDSQLPKDRFSAERLKGVDSTLKIQPAELGDSAVYLCASSLVDGSYEQYFGPGTRLTVT.

This clonotype came up many times. V usage is TRBV28 and J usage is TRBJ2-3, with D possibly matching TRBD1 (7 bases). CDR1 and CDR2 (germline): MDHEN, SYDVKM. There are 21 residues in the CDR3. Trimming pared 6 bases from V and 2 bases from J, leaving 33 bases between. The CDR3 protein is CASRPEERGRLGTVNTDTQYF. CDR3 nucleotides: TGTGCCAGCAGGCCTGAGGAGCGTGGGAGGCTCGGGACAGTCAACACAGATACGCAGTATTTT.

This clonotype appeared many times. V is TRBV28 and J is TRBJ2-7; tentative D call: TRBD1 (5 bases). Trimming left V 2 bases short and J 2 bases short, with 10 bases between. The CDR3 spans 14 residues. Germline V gives CDR1 MDHEN, CDR2 SYDVKM. This CDR3 is CASSLPRATYEQYF. In DNA form, the CDR3 reads TGTGCCAGCAGTTTACCCAGGGCCACCTACGAGCAGTACTTC.